This T cell receptor beta chain stems from a study of shared clonotypes between healthy human individuals. The assay used deep level. In the sorted-subset replicate PCRs, about 190 ng DNA, 25,000 to 35,000 T cell genomes, was used. Per the original methods: Junction-only sequences without quality scores came from ImmunoSEQ, so filtering differed. Only in-frame clones appear in the TCRdb table, and some are missing; sequencing was by immunoSEQ multiplex PCR. V, J and clone size are those of that table, while D and trimming were read from the DNA. The table has 760,000 or so clones, 96% seen once. CD8 cells regarded as naive lacked CD45RO, were positively chosen for CCR7, and omitted terminally differentiated effector memory CD45RA+ cells. Unmatched junction bases numbered 16, after V lost 5 bases and J lost 3 bases. There are 19 residues in the CDR3. From germline, CDR1 is SGHAT and CDR2 FQNNGV.

The chain carries TRBV11-2 and TRBJ2-2; 9 positions match TRBD2. Sample: naive CD8+ T cells sorted from blood. The sequence was collected from a man under 40 in good health. CDR3 sequence (DNA): TGTGCCAGCAGCGCAACCCCCCCCCTAGCGGGAATGGACACCGGGGAGCTGTTTTTT. Residues: CASSATPPLAGMDTGELFF.